A single sample is the source of the 13 T cell receptor beta chains below, sequenced in a study of cytomegalovirus exposure and HLA in healthy donors. The method was immunoSEQ multiplex PCR; TCRdb's version includes in-frame clones alone and lacks a portion of them. The table shows about 88,000 clones, with 84% occurring only once. Sequences were obtained from PBMCs. All receptors derive from a woman younger than 35 in good health and CMV-seropositive.

This chain joins TRBV13 and TRBJ2-3, with 7 bases aligning to TRBD2. V lost 3 bases and J lost 2; bases outside the gene matches: 2. The CDR3 has 14 amino acids. Germline loops: CDR1 PRHDT, CDR2 FYEKMQ (reference sequence). In nucleotides, the CDR3 is TGTGCCAGCAGCTTGGGAGGGGACACAGATACGCAGTATTTT. Translation: CASSLGGDTDTQYF.

This rearrangement joins TRBV5-6 to TRBJ2-1, with D possibly being TRBD2 (5 bases). The CDR3 is 13 amino acids. Per germline, CDR1 SGHDT and CDR2 YYEEEE. Trimming shortened V by 7 bases and J by 10 bases, and 18 bases separated the two germline ends. For the CDR3, the DNA is TGTGCCAGCCGGGGTTCCCCGCGACTCGAGCAGTTCTTC. Its protein is CASRGSPRLEQFF.

This chain joins TRBV7-8 and TRBJ2-1, with 7 bases lining up with TRBD2. The CDR3 has 14 amino acids. The ends lost 4 bases at V and 0 bases at J; junction bases unmatched: 0. Germline loops: CDR1 SGHVS, CDR2 FQNEAQ. This CDR3 is CASSSGGSYNEQFF. The DNA of the CDR3 is TGTGCCAGCAGCTCGGGGGGCTCCTACAATGAGCAGTTCTTC. Looking up the rest from reference TRBV7-8 and TRBJ2-1 gives the full variable domain: GAGVSQSPRYKVAKRGQDVALRCDPISGHVSLFWYQQALGQGPEFLTYFQNEAQLDKSGLPSDRFFAERPEGSVSTLKIQRTQQEDSAVYLCASSSGGSYNEQFFGPGTRLTVL.

In its sample, this clone was seen a few times. The J gene is TRBJ1-1, the V gene TRBV7-3, with 10 positions matching TRBD1. After removal of 4 bases from V and 6 bases from J, the junction contained 5 bases not matched to a gene. Germline values: CDR1 SGHTA, CDR2 FQGTGA. CDR3 length: 14 amino acids. In nucleotides, the CDR3 is TGTGCCAGCAGCTACGGACAGGGGGGGGCTGAAGCTTTCTTT. Residues: CASSYGQGGAEAFF.

The chain is built from TRBV11-3 and TRBJ2-5, with TRBD2 identical over 8 bases. This CDR3 is built from 14 residues. Germline CDR1 is SGHNT and CDR2 is YENEEA. Unmatched junction bases numbered 4, after V lost 2 bases and J lost 5 bases. The CDR3 loop is CASSLTGRGETQYF. CDR3 nucleotides: TGTGCCAGCAGCTTAACCGGGAGGGGGGAGACCCAGTACTTC.

The chain is built from TRBV6-5 and TRBJ1-6, with D possibly matching TRBD1 (6 bases). Germline V gene lookup returns CDR1 MNHEY and CDR2 SVGAGI. V was pared by 6 bases and J by 9 bases, with 9 bases between. This CDR3 has 12 amino acids. CDR3 sequence: CASRQGTSPLHF. CDR3 in DNA: TGTGCCAGCAGACAGGGCACTTCACCCCTCCACTTT.

The chain employs TRBV2 and TRBJ2-5, with D perhaps matching TRBD1 (5 bases). The germline CDR1 and CDR2 sequences are SNHLY and FYNNEI. The CDR3 covers 14 residues. V lost 8 bases and J lost 4, with 17 bases in between. The CDR3 here is CASSIQGARETQYF. The DNA of the CDR3 is TGTGCCAGCTCCATCCAAGGGGCTCGAGAGACCCAGTACTTC.

This clone was detected only once. V is TRBV2 and J is TRBJ1-5; 9 bases agree with TRBD1. J gave up 0 bases and V 5 bases, and 5 bases lay outside the gene matches. The V gene's germline CDR1 is SNHLY and CDR2 FYNNEI. The CDR3 extends over 16 amino acids. This CDR3 reads CASSPGTGSSNQPQHF. CDR3 in DNA: TGTGCCAGCAGTCCCGGGACAGGGTCTAGCAATCAGCCCCAGCATTTT. Full variable domain (rest looked up from reference TRBV2 and TRBJ1-5): EPEVTQTPSHQVTQMGQEVILRCVPISNHLYFYWYRQILGQKVEFLVSFYNNEISEKSEIFDDQFSVERPDGSNFTLKIRSTKLEDSAMYFCASSPGTGSSNQPQHFGDGTRLSIL.

The rearrangement uses TRBV19 and TRBJ1-2, with TRBD1 identical over 8 bases. This CDR3 is built from 17 residues. The V gene's germline CDR1 is LNHDA and CDR2 SQIVND (reference sequence). V lost 1 base, J lost 2 bases, and 9 bases stayed unmatched. As DNA, the CDR3 is TGTGCCAGTAGTATAGCGGGACAGGCGTCTGCAAACTATGGCTACACCTTC. Protein sequence: CASSIAGQASANYGYTF.

A single count supports this clone. The rearrangement uses TRBV11-3 and TRBJ1-3; unclear D gene. The V gene's germline CDR1 is SGHNT and CDR2 YENEEA. The germline V and J ends were trimmed by 2 bases and 3 bases, with 5 bases remaining between them. The CDR3 is 13 amino acids. CDR3 protein: CASSLTGGNTIYF. The CDR3 bases are TGTGCCAGCAGCTTAACCGGTGGAAACACCATATATTTT.

The CDR3 spells CASSFGGGPYEQYF. The DNA of the CDR3 is TGTGCCAGCAGTTTTGGGGGGGGACCCTACGAGCAGTACTTC. The chain combines TRBV28 with TRBJ2-7; 7 nucleotides align to TRBD2. The germline V gene has CDR1 MDHEN and CDR2 SYDVKM. The CDR3 is 14 amino acids. V was clipped by 3 bases and J by 2 bases; unmatched bases: 4.

The rearrangement uses TRBV19 and TRBJ2-7, with a weak D call TRBD2 (6 bases). Germline assignment: CDR1 LNHDA and CDR2 SQIVND (reference sequence). This CDR3 comprises 14 residues. Trimming removed 3 bases at V and 4 bases at J, with 13 bases between. CDR3 DNA sequence: TGTGCCAGTAGTATTGCCCGGGAGATTTACGAGCAGTACTTC. Its translation: CASSIAREIYEQYF. The variable domain in full, with the rest retrieved from reference TRBV19 and TRBJ2-7, is DGGITQSPKYLFRKEGQNVTLSCEQNLNHDAMYWYRQDPGQGLRLIYYSQIVNDFQKGDIAEGYSVSREKKESFPLTVTSAQKNPTAFYLCASSIAREIYEQYFGPGTRLTVT.

This clone was seen a single time. The V gene is TRBV6-1, the J gene TRBJ2-1, with D possibly being TRBD2 (6 bases). This CDR3 is built from 15 residues. CDR1 and CDR2 (germline): MNHNS, SASEGT. V was shortened by 2 bases and J by 5 bases, with 13 bases between the two germline ends. As DNA, the CDR3 is TGTGCCAGCAGTGAAACGGACTATTCGAACAATGAGCAGTTCTTC. Amino acids: CASSETDYSNNEQFF.